This T cell receptor beta chain originates from a study of blood T cell repertoires in COVID-19. Study at large: Samples representing acute and convalescent COVID-19 were sourced from the United States, Italy and Spain. T cells, B-cell-depleted T cells, or PBMCs supplied cDNA or gDNA.

Germline V gene lookup returns CDR1 SNHLY and CDR2 FYNNEI. J lost 2 bases, V lost 6 bases, and 4 bases had no gene match. The CDR3 extends over 14 amino acids. Under the authors' procedure: Reference gene primer amplification in the assay estimated nucleated cell counts. Measured with immunoSEQ multiplex PCR; TCRdb has only the in-frame clones, and not every one. The V and J calls and clone size are taken from that table; D and trimming were inferred from the DNA. The repertoire holds 57,000 or so clones, roughly 90% seen once, with around a fifth in the top ten. This clone was counted once. The chain recombines TRBV2 with TRBJ1-5, with 7 positions matching TRBD1. The origin of this receptor is a woman in her 50s with active or convalescent COVID-19. The sample was peripheral blood. The DNA of the CDR3 is TGTGCCAGCAGAGACAGGGTAGGCAATCAGCCCCAGCATTTT. It codes for CASRDRVGNQPQHF.